This section outlines one TCR beta chain sequence together with its context. Naive CD8 cells lacked CD45RO, underwent positive selection for CCR7 and left out terminally differentiated effector memory CD45RA+ cells. Repertoires were generated with immunoSEQ multiplex PCR, while TCRdb's copy carries only in-frame clones and drops some. The repertoire has under 2,000,000 clones, 85% to 95% of them found once; the top ten carry 1.2%. V lost 6 bases to trimming and J lost 6 bases, with 9 bases between them. From germline, CDR1 is SGHNT and CDR2 YYREEE (reference sequence). The CDR3 runs to 11 residues. The data are from a study of shared clonotypes between healthy human individuals. Looking at the study overall: Aged 18 to 49, the donors were a couple of women and three men.

The TCR sequence derives from a man between 18 and 35 years old in good health. The chain employs TRBV5-4 and TRBJ1-1; no reliable D call. Sequenced sample: naive CD8+ T cells sorted from blood. CDR3 DNA: TGTGCCAGCATCTCTGGGTCTGAAGCTTTCTTT. Translating gives CASISGSEAFF.